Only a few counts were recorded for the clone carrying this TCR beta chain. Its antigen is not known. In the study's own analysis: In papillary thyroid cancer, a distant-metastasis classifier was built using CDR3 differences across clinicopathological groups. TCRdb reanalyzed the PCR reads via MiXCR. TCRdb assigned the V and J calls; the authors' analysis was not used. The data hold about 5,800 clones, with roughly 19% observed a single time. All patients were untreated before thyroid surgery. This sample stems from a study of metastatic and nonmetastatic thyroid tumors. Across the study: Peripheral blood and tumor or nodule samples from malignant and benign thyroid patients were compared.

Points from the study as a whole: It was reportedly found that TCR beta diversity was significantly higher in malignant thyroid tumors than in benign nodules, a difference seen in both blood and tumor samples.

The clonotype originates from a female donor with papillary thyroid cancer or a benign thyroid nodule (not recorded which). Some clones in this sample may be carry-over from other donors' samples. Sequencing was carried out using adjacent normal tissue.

The CDR3 DNA reads TGTGCCAGTAGATACGCAAGCTCCTATAATTCACCCCTCCACTTT. Protein sequence: CASRYASSYNSPLHF. The V and J genes are TRBV19 and TRBJ1-6; D is ambiguous. The CDR3 length is 15 residues. Trimming cost V 6 bases and J 0 bases, with 9 bases left between them. CDR1 and CDR2 (germline): LNHDA, SQIVND (reference sequence).